This T cell receptor (beta chain) comes out of a study of T-cell memory formation after mild COVID-19. V was clipped by 0 bases and J by 8 bases, with 9 bases between them. CDR3 length equals 13 residues. Germline V gene data show CDR1 as SGHRS and CDR2 as YFSETQ. TCRdb analysed the 5' RACE reads with MiXCR anew, one entry per CDR3 protein. The sample has approximately 150,000 distinct CDR3 sequences; roughly 14% are singletons. This clonotype was seen a handful of times. The chain recombines TRBV5-1 with TRBJ2-1; D call uncertain. The sequence was collected from an adult woman who had mild COVID-19 (a few samples of this study predate the infection). Cell type and time point are not known. Sequencing was done on a sample of PBMCs or a T cell subset sorted from them (not recorded which). CDR3 sequence: CASSLGPLDEQFF. In DNA form, the CDR3 reads TGCGCCAGCAGCTTGGGACCCCTCGATGAGCAGTTCTTC.